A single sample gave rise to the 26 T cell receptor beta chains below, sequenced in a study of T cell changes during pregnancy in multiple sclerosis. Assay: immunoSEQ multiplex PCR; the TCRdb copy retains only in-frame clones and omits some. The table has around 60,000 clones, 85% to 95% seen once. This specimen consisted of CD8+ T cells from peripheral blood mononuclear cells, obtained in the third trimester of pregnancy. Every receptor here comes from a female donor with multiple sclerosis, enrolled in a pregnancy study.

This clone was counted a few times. The CDR3 coding sequence is TGTGCCAGCAGCCCCAAAAAGACTAGCACAGATACGCAGTATTTT. Protein sequence: CASSPKKTSTDTQYF. The chain links TRBV13 to TRBJ2-3; no clear D. With 5 bases removed from V and 0 bases from J, the gap between germline ends came to 12 bases. This CDR3 is 15 amino acids long. Germline V gene data show CDR1 as PRHDT and CDR2 as FYEKMQ (reference sequence).

The CDR3 loop reads CASSLVGGFYGYTF. The CDR3 nucleotides read TGCGCCAGCAGCTTGGTAGGGGGTTTCTATGGCTACACCTTC. The chain carries TRBV5-1 and TRBJ1-2; tentative D call: TRBD1 (6 bases). V lost 0 bases to trimming and J lost 4 bases, with 10 bases between them. The germline V gene has CDR1 SGHRS and CDR2 YFSETQ. There are 14 residues in the CDR3.

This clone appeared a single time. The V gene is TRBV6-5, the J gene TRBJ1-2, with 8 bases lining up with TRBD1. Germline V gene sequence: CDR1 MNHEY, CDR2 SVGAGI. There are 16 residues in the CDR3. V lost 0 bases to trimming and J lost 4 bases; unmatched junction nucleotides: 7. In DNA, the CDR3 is TGTGCCAGCAGTTACTCGACAGGGGCGCGCGTCTATGGCTACACCTTC. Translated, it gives CASSYSTGARVYGYTF.

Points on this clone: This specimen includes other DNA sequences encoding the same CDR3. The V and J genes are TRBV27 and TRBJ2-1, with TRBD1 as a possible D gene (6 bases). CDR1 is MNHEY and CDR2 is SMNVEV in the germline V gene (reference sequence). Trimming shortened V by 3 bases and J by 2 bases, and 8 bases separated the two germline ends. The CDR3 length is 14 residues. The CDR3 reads CASSLQGPYNEQFF. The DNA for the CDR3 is TGTGCCAGCAGTTTGCAGGGGCCCTACAATGAGCAGTTCTTC.

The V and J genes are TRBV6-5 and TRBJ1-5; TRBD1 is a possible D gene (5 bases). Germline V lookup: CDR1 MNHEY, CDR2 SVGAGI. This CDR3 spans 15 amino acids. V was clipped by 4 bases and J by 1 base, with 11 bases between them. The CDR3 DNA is TGTGCCAGCAGTTCTCAGGGAGGGAGCAATCAGCCCCAGCATTTT. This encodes CASSSQGGSNQPQHF.

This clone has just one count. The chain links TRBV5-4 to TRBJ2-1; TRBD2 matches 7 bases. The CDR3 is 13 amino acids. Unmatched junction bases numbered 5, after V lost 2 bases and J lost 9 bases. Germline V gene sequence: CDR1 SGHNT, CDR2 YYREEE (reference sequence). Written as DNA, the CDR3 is TGTGCCAGCAGCTTCATGGGGGGGTCTGAGCAGTTCTTC. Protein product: CASSFMGGSEQFF.

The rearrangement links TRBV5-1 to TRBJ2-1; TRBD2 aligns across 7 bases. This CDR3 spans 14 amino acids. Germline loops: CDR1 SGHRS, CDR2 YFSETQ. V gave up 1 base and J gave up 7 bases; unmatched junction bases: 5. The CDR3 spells CASSLREGLNEQFF. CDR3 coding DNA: TGCGCCAGCAGCTTGAGGGAGGGCCTAAATGAGCAGTTCTTC.

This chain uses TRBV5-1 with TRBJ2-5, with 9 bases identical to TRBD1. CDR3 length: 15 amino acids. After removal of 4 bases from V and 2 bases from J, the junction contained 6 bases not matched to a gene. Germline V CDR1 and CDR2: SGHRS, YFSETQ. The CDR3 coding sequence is TGCGCCAGCAGCGAGGGGGACAGGGCACAAGAGACCCAGTACTTC. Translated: CASSEGDRAQETQYF.

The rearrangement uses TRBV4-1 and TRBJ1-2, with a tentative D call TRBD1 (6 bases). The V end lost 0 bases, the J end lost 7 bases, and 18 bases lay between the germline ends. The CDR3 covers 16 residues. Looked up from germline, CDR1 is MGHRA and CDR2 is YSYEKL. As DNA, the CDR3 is TGCGCCAGCAGCCAAGATGAAAGGACAGTCTGGGGTGGCTACACCTTC. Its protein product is CASSQDERTVWGGYTF.

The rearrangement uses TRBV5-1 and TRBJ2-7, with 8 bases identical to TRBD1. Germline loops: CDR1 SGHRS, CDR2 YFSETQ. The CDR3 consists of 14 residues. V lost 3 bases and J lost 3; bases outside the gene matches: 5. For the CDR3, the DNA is TGCGCCAGCAGCTCCGGGACAGGAAACTACGAGCAGTACTTC. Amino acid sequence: CASSSGTGNYEQYF.

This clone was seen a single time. The CDR3 bases are TGTGCCAGCAGTTCAGCTAGCGGCACAGATACGCAGTATTTT. This encodes CASSSASGTDTQYF. This sequence joins TRBV28 and TRBJ2-3, with D maybe TRBD2 (6 bases). Between the trimmed V and J ends, which lost 4 bases and 1 base, there was a span of 9 bases. The CDR3 contains 14 residues. CDR1 and CDR2 (germline): MDHEN, SYDVKM. Full variable domain (remainder filled in from reference TRBV28 and TRBJ2-3): DVKVTQSSRYLVKRTGEKVFLECVQDMDHENMFWYRQDPGLGLRLIYFSYDVKMKEKGDIPEGYSVSREKKERFSLILESASTNQTSMYLCASSSASGTDTQYFGPGTRLTVL.

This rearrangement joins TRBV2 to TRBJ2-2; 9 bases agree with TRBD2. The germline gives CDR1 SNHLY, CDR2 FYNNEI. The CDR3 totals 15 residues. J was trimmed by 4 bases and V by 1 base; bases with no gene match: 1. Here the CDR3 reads CASSEGGRATGELFF. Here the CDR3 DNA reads TGTGCCAGCAGTGAAGGCGGGAGGGCCACCGGGGAGCTGTTTTTT. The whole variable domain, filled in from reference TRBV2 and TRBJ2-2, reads EPEVTQTPSHQVTQMGQEVILRCVPISNHLYFYWYRQILGQKVEFLVSFYNNEISEKSEIFDDQFSVERPDGSNFTLKIRSTKLEDSAMYFCASSEGGRATGELFFGEGSRLTVL.

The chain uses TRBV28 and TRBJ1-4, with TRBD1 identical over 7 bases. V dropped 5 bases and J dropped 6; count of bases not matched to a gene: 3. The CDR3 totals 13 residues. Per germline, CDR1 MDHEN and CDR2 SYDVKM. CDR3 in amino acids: CASSRQGHEKLFF. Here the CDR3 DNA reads TGTGCCAGCAGTCGACAGGGACATGAAAAACTGTTTTTT. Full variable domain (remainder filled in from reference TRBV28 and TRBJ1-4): DVKVTQSSRYLVKRTGEKVFLECVQDMDHENMFWYRQDPGLGLRLIYFSYDVKMKEKGDIPEGYSVSREKKERFSLILESASTNQTSMYLCASSRQGHEKLFFGSGTQLSVL.

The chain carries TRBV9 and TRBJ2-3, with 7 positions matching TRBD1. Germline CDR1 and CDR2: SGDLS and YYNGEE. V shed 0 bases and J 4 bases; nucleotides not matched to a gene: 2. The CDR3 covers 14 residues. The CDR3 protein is CASSVGGGADTQYF. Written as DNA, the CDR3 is TGTGCCAGCAGCGTAGGAGGGGGCGCAGATACGCAGTATTTT.

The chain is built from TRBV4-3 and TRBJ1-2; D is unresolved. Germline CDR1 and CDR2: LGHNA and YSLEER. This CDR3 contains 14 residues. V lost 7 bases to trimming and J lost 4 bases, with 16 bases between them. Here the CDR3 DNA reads TGCGCCAGCACCCTTCGGGTCTCCAGCTATGGCTACACCTTC. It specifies CASTLRVSSYGYTF.

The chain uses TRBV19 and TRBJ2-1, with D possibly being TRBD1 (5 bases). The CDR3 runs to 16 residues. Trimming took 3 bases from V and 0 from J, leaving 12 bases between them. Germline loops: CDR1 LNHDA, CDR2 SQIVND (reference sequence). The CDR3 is CASSMGQGISYNEQFF. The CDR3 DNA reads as TGTGCCAGTAGTATGGGGCAGGGCATCTCCTACAATGAGCAGTTCTTC.

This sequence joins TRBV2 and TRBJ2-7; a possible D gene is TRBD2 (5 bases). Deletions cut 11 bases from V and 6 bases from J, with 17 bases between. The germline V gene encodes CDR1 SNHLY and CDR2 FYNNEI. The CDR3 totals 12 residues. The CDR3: CAFADGAGEQYF. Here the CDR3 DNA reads TGTGCCTTCGCAGACGGCGCGGGCGAGCAGTACTTC.

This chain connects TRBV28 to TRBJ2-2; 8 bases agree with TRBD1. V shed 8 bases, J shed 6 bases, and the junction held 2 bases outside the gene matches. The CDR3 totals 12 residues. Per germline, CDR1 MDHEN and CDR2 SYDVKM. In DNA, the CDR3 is TGTGCCAGCTTCAGGGGGCCCGGGGAGCTGTTTTTT. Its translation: CASFRGPGELFF.

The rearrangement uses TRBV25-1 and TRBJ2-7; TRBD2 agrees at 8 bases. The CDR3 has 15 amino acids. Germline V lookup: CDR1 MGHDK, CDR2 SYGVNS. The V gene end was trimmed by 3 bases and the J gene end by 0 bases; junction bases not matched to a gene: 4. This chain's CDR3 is CASSDPGTSSYEQYF. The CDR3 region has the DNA TGTGCCAGCAGTGACCCCGGGACTAGCTCCTACGAGCAGTACTTC.

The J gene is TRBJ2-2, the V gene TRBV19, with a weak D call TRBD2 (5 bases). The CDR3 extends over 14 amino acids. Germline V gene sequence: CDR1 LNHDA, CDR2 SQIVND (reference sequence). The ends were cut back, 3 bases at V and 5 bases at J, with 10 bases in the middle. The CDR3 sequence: CASSMGAATGELFF. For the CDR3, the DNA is TGTGCCAGTAGTATGGGAGCGGCGACCGGGGAGCTGTTTTTT.

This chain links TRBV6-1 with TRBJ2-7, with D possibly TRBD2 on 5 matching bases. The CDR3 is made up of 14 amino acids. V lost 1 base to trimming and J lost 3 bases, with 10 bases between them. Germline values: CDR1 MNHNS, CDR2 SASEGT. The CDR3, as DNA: TGTGCCAGCAGTGAAGAGAGGAGGAGCTACGAGCAGTACTTC. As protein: CASSEERRSYEQYF.

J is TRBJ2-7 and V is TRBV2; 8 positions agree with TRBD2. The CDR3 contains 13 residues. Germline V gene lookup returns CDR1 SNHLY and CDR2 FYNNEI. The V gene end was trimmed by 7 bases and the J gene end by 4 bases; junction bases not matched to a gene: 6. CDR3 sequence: CASTAGLAYEQYF. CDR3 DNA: TGTGCCAGCACCGCAGGACTAGCATACGAGCAGTACTTC.

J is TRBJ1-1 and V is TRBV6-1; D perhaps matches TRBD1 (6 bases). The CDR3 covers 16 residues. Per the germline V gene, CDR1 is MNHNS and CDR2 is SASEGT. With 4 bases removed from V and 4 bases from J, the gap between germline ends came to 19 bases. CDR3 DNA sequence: TGTGCCAGCAGTGTTAACTATAACAGGGATATCACTGAAGCTTTCTTT. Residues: CASSVNYNRDITEAFF.

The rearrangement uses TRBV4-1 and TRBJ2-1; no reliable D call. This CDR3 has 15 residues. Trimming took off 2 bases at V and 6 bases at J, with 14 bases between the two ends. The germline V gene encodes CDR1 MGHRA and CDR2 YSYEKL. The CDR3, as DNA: TGCGCCAGCAGCCAATCCTTGGAGTTAACCAATGAGCAGTTCTTC. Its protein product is CASSQSLELTNEQFF.

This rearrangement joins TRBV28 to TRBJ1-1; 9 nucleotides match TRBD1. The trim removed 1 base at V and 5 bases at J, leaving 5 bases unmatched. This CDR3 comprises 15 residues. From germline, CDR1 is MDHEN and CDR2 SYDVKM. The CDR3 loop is CASSLFLGQGTEAFF. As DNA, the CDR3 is TGTGCCAGCAGTTTATTCCTCGGACAGGGGACTGAAGCTTTCTTT.

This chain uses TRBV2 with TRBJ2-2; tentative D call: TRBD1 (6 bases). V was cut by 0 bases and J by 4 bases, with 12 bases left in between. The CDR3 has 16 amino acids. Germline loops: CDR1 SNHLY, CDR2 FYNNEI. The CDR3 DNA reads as TGTGCCAGCAGTGAAGCTTATGGGGGCGGCACCGGGGAGCTGTTTTTT. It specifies CASSEAYGGGTGELFF.